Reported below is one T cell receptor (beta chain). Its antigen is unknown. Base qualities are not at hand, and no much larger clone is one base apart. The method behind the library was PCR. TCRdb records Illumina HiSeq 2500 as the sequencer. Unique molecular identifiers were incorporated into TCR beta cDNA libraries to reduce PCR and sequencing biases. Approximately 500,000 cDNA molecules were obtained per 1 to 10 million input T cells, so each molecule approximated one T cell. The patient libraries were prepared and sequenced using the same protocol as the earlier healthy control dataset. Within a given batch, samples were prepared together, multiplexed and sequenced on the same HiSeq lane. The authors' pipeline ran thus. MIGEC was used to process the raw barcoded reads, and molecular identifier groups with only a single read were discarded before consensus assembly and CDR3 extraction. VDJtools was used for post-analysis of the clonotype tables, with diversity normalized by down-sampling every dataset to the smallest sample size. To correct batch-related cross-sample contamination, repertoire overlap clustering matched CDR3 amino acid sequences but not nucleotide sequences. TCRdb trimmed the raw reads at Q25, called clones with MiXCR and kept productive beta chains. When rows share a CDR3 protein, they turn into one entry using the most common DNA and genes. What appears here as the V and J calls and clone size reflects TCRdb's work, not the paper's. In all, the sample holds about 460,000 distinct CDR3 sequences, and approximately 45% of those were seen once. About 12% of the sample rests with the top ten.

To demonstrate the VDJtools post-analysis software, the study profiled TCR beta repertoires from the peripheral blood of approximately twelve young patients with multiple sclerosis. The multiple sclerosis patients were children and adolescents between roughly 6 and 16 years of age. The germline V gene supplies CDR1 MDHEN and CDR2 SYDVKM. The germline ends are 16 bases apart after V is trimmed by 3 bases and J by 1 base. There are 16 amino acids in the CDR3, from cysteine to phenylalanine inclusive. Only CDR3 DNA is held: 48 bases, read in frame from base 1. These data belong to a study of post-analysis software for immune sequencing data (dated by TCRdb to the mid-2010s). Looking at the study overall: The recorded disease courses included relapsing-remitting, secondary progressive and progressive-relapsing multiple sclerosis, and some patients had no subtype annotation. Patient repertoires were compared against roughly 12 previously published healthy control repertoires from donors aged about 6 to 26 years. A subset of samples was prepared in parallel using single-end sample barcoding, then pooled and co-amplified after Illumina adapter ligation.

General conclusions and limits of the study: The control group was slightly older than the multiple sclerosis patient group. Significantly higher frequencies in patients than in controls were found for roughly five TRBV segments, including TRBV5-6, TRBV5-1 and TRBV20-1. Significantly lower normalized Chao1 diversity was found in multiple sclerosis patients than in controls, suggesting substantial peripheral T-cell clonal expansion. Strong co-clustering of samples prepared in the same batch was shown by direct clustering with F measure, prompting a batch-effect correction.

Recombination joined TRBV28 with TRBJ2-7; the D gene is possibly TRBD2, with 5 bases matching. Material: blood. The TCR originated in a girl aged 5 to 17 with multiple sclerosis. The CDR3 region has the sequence CASSFPAAGMSYEQYF. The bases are TGTGCCAGCAGTTTCCCCGCGGCGGGTATGTCCTACGAGCAGTACTTC.